The present entry profiles one TCR beta chain with its context. Its target is not known. Expressed TCRB transcripts were sequenced, since all the RNA that had been isolated was reverse transcribed. The repertoire was sequenced with immunoSEQ multiplex PCR; TCRdb's copy has only in-frame clones and lacks some. The data contain some 360,000 clones, roughly 21% of them seen just once; the ten biggest clones take up around 0.04%. The data were taken from a study of beta chain features in type 1 diabetes. Study results and limitations: At VDJ recombination sites, type 1 diabetes patients had fewer insertions and more deleted nucleotides. Researchers report that Type 1 diabetes patients had moderately but significantly shorter TCRB CDR3s across all four CD4+ subsets.

The sequenced material came from naive CD4+ T cells from blood. The receptor's source is a woman in her late teens or twenties in good health.

CDR3: CASSEWTANTEAFF. As DNA, the CDR3 is TGTGCCAGCAGTGAGTGGACAGCGAACACTGAAGCTTTCTTT. The chain recombines TRBV2 with TRBJ1-1; possible D gene TRBD1, 6 bases. The CDR3 has 14 residues. Per the germline V gene, CDR1 is SNHLY and CDR2 is FYNNEI. Trimming took off 3 bases at V and 1 base at J, with 9 bases between the two ends.